These 3 T cell receptor beta chains share one sample of origin, sequenced in a study of CD8 T cells in Susac syndrome. A quantity of roughly 0.5 to 1 ug RNA underwent reverse transcription using random hexamers. One entry per CDR3 protein results from TCRdb running MiXCR on the immunoSEQ multiplex PCR reads. The top ten hold roughly 0.58% of the sample, which has 50,000 or so distinct CDR3 sequences, 93% seen once. Sequencing was carried out using CD8+ T cells from PBMCs. Receptors were obtained from a human donor in good health.

The rearrangement joins TRBV20-1 to TRBJ2-1, with D maybe TRBD2 (5 bases). V was shortened by 0 bases and J by 4 bases, with 13 bases between the two germline ends. The CDR3 extends over 15 amino acids. Germline CDR1 and CDR2: DFQATT and SNEGSKA (reference sequence). DNA of the CDR3: TGCAGTGCTAGAGATAGTAGCGTAGCTTACAATGAGCAGTTCTTC. Its protein is CSARDSSVAYNEQFF.

CDR3 amino acids: CAWSLEGGTLGYNEQFF. The CDR3 coding sequence is TGTGCCTGGAGCCTGGAGGGGGGGACTCTTGGCTACAATGAGCAGTTCTTC. The rearrangement joins TRBV30 to TRBJ2-1, with D perhaps matching TRBD2 (7 bases). The CDR3 covers 17 residues. With 3 bases removed from V and 3 bases from J, the gap between germline ends came to 21 bases. In germline, CDR1 is GTSNPN, CDR2 SVGIG (reference sequence).

J is TRBJ2-7 and V is TRBV10-3, with D hard to call. The CDR3 extends over 12 amino acids. Germline V gene lookup returns CDR1 ENHRY and CDR2 SYGVKD. V was cut by 10 bases and J by 1 base, with 11 bases left in between. The CDR3 DNA follows: TGTGCCACCCTGACACCATCCTACGAGCAGTACTTC. Translating it yields CATLTPSYEQYF.